This T cell receptor (beta chain) was captured in a study of CD8+ T cells in alopecia areata. cDNA serving as the sequencing template came from extracted, reverse transcribed RNA. Here immunoSEQ multiplex PCR was the method, and the copy in TCRdb shows in-frame clones only, minus some. The sample shows 150,000 to 200,000 clones, 50% to 70% of them seen only once. Trimming took off 5 bases at V and 2 bases at J, with 10 bases between the two ends. Germline values: CDR1 SGHRS, CDR2 YFSETQ. CDR3 length equals 13 residues. Specified treatment: oral pan-JAK inhibitor, 5-10 mg twice daily. Here the sequenced sample was CD4+ T cells sorted from blood, taken at week 4, from a patient treated with tofacitinib. This clonotype was sampled from a human donor with alopecia areata. The gene calls are TRBV5-1 and TRBJ2-5; D unresolved. DNA of the CDR3: TGCGCCAGCAGACTAACGCCGCAAGAGACCCAGTACTTC. Translated, it gives CASRLTPQETQYF.